The TCR beta chain under discussion was sequenced for a study of blood T cell repertoires in COVID-19. This CDR3 is built from 17 residues. Germline-derived CDR1 and CDR2 are SGHAT and FQNNGV. V trimming: 4 bases; J trimming: 1 base; junction bases outside the gene matches: 13. Participants came from about 23 US areas, aged roughly 18 to 89 years. TCRdb keeps only in-frame clones here, not all; method: immunoSEQ multiplex PCR. The data hold under 250,000 clones, with over 80% observed a single time. This receptor was identified in a woman aged 40 to 50 who had been exposed to COVID-19. The sequenced material came from PBMCs or T cells enriched from blood (not recorded which). The J gene is TRBJ2-7, the V gene TRBV11-2, with TRBD1 identical over 7 bases. This chain's CDR3 is CASSSTTGDPNSYEQYF. As DNA, the CDR3 is TGTGCCAGCAGCTCCACCACAGGGGATCCCAATTCCTACGAGCAGTACTTC. The full variable domain, in which reference TRBV11-2 and TRBJ2-7 provide the parts outside the CDR3, is EAGVAQSPRYKIIEKRQSVAFWCNPISGHATLYWYQQILGQGPKLLIQFQNNGVVDDSQLPKDRFSAERLKGVDSTLKIQPAKLEDSAVYLCASSSTTGDPNSYEQYFGPGTRLTVT.